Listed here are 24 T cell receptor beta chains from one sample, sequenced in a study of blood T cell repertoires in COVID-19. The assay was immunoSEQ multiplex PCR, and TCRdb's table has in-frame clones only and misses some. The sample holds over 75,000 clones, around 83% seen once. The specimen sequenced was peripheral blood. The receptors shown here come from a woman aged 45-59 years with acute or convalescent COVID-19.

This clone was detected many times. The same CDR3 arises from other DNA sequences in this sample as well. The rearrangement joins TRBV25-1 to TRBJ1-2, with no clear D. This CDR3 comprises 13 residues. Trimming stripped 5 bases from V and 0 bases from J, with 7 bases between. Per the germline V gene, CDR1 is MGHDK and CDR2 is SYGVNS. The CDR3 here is CASSPGTNYGYTF. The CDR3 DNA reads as TGTGCCAGCAGTCCGGGGACTAACTATGGCTACACCTTC.

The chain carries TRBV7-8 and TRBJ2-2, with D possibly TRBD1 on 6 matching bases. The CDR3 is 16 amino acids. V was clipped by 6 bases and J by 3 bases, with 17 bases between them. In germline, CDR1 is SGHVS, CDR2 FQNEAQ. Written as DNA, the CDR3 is TGTGCCAGCAGGAACCCTACAGGGACGGACACCGGGGAGCTGTTTTTT. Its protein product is CASRNPTGTDTGELFF.

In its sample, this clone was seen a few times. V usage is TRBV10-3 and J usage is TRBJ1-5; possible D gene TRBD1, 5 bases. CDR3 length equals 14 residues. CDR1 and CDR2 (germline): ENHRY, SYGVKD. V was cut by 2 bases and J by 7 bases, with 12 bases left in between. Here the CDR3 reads CAISETGPGQPQHF. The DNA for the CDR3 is TGTGCCATCAGTGAGACAGGCCCCGGGCAGCCCCAGCATTTT.

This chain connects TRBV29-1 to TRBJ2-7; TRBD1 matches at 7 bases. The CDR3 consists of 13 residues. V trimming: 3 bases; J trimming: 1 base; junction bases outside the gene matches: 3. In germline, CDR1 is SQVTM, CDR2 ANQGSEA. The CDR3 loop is CSVEDRWSYEQYF. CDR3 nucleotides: TGCAGCGTTGAGGACAGGTGGTCCTACGAGCAGTACTTC.

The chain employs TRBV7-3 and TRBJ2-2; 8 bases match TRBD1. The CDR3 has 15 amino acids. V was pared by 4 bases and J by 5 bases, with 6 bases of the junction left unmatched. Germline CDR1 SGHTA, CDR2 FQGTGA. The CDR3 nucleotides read TGTGCCAGCAGCTCTCGGACAGGGTGGACCGGGGAGCTGTTTTTT. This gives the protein CASSSRTGWTGELFF. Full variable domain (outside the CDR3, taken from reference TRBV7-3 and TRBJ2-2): GAGVSQTPSNKVTEKGKYVELRCDPISGHTALYWYRQSLGQGPEFLIYFQGTGAADDSGLPNDRFFAVRPEGSVSTLKIQRTERGDSAVYLCASSSRTGWTGELFFGEGSRLTVL.

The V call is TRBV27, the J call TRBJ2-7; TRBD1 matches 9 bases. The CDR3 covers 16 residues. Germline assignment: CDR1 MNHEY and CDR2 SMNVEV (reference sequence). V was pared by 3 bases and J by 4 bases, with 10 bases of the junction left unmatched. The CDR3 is CASSFRSGTGSYEQYF. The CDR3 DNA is TGTGCCAGCAGTTTCCGCTCCGGGACAGGGAGTTACGAGCAGTACTTC.

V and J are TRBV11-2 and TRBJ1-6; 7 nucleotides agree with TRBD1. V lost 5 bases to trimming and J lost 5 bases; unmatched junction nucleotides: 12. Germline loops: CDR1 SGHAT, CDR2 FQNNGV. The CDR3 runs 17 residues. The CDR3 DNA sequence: TGTGCCAGCAGCCTCCGTCAGGGGGGCTGGGATAATTCACCCCTCCACTTT. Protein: CASSLRQGGWDNSPLHF.

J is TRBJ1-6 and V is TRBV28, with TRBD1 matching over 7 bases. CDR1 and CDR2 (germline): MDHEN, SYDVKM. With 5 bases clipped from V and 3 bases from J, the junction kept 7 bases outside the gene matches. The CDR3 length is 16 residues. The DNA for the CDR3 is TGTGCCAGCAGTCCCGGGACAGTGAGCTATAATTCACCCCTCCACTTT. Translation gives CASSPGTVSYNSPLHF.

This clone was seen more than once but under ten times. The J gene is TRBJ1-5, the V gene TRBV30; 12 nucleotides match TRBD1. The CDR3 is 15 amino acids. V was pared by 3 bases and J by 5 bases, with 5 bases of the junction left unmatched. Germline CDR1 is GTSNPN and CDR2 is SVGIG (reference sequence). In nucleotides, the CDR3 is TGTGCCTGGAGCGGGACAGGGGGCTTCTATCAGCCCCAGCATTTT. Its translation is CAWSGTGGFYQPQHF.

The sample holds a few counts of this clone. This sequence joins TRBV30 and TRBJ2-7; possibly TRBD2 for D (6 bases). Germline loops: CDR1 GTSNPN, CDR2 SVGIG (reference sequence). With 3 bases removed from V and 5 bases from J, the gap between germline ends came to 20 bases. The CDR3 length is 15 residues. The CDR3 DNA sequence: TGTGCCTGGAGAGTTCTTTTCGGGACTCCGGACGAGCAGTACTTC. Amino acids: CAWRVLFGTPDEQYF. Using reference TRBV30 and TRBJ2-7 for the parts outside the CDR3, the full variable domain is SQTIHQWPATLVQPVGSPLSLECTVEGTSNPNLYWYRQAAGRGLQLLFYSVGIGQISSEVPQNLSASRPQDRQFILSSKKLLLSDSGFYLCAWRVLFGTPDEQYFGPGTRLTVT.

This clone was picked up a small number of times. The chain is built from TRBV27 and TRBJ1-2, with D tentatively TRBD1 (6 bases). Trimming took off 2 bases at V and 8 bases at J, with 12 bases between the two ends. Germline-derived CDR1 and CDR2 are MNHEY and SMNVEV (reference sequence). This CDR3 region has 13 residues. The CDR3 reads CASSLGQLSGYTF. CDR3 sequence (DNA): TGTGCCAGCAGTTTAGGACAGTTATCAGGCTACACCTTC.

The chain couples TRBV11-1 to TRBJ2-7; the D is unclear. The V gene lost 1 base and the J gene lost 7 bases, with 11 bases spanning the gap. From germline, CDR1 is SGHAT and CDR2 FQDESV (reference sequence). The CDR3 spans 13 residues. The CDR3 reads CASSLEPLSEQYF. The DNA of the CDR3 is TGTGCCAGCAGCTTAGAACCTTTGAGTGAGCAGTACTTC.

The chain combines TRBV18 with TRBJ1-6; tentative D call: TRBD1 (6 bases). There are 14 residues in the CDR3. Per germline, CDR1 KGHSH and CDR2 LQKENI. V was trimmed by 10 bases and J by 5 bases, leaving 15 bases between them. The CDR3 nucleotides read TGTGCCATCCTACAGGGAGAGGATAATTCACCCCTCCACTTT. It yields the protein CAILQGEDNSPLHF.

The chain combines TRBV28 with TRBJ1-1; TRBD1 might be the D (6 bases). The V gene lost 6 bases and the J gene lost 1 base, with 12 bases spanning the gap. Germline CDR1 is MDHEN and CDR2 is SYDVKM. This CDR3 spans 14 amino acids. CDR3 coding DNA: TGTGCCAGCAGACAATACAGGGAGAACACTGAAGCTTTCTTT. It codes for CASRQYRENTEAFF.

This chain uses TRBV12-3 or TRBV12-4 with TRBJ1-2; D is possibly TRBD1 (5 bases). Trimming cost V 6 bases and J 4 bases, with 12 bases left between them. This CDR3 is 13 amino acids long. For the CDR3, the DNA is TGTGCCAGCAGCCCAGGGAGGCCCTATGGCTACACCTTC. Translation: CASSPGRPYGYTF.

As DNA, the CDR3 is TGTGCCAGCAGTTTAGGACTGTTGGGCGGGGAGCTGTTTTTT. Its translation is CASSLGLLGGELFF. The rearrangement joins TRBV27 to TRBJ2-2; a possible D gene is TRBD2 (5 bases). CDR1 MNHEY and CDR2 SMNVEV come from the germline V gene (reference sequence). V lost 2 bases and J lost 7, with 11 bases in between. This CDR3 region has 14 residues.

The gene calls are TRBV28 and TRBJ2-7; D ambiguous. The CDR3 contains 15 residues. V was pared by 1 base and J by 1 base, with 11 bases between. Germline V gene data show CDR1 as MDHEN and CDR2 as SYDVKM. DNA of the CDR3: TGTGCCAGCAGTTTATCGGCGACACCGTCCTACGAGCAGTACTTC. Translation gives CASSLSATPSYEQYF.

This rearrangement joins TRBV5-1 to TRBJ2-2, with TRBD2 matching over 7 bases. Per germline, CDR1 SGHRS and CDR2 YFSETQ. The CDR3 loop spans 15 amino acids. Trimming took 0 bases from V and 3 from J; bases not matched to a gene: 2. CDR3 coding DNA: TGCGCCAGCAGCTTGGGGCGGGAGTACACCGGGGAGCTGTTTTTT. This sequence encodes CASSLGREYTGELFF.

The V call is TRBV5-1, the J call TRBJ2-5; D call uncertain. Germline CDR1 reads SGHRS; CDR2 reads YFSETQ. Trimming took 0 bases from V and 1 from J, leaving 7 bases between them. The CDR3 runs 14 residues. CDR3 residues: CASSLEVAQETQYF. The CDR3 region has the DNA TGCGCCAGCAGCTTGGAGGTAGCCCAAGAGACCCAGTACTTC.

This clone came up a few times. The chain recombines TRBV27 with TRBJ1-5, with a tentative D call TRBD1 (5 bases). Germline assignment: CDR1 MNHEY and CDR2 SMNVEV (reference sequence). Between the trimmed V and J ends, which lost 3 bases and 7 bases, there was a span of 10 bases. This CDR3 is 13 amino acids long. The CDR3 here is CASSLEGPQPQHF. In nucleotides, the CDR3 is TGTGCCAGCAGTTTGGAGGGGCCACAGCCCCAGCATTTT.

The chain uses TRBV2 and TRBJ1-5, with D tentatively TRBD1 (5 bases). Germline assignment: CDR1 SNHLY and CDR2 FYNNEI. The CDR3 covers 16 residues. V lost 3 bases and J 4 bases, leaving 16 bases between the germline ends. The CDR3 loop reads CASSEEQARGNQPQHF. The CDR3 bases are TGTGCCAGCAGTGAGGAACAGGCTAGAGGTAATCAGCCCCAGCATTTT.

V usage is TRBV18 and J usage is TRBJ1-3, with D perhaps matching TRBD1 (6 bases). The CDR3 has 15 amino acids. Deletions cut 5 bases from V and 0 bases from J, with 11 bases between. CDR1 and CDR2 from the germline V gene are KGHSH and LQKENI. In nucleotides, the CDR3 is TGTGCCAGCTCATTTGACAGGCCCTCTGGAAACACCATATATTTT. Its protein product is CASSFDRPSGNTIYF.

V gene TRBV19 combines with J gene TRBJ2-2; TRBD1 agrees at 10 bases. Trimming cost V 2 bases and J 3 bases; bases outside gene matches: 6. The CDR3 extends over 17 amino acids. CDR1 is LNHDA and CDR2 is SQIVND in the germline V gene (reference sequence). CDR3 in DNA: TGTGCCAGTAGTATACGGACAGGGGGATATGACACCGGGGAGCTGTTTTTT. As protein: CASSIRTGGYDTGELFF.

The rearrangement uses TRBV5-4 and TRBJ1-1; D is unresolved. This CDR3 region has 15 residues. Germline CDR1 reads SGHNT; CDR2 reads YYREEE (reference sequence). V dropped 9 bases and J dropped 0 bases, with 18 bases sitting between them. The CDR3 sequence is CAMYYISTVNTEAFF. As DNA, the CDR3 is TGTGCCATGTACTATATATCGACCGTGAACACTGAAGCTTTCTTT. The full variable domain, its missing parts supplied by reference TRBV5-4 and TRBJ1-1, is ETGVTQSPTHLIKTRGQQVTLRCSSQSGHNTVSWYQQALGQGPQFIFQYYREEENGRGNFPPRFSGLQFPNYSSELNVNALELDDSALYLCAMYYISTVNTEAFFGQGTRLTVV.